A selection of T cell receptor beta chains follows, all from one sample in a study of shared clonotypes between healthy human individuals. Some clones are missing from TCRdb's copy, which holds only in-frame ones; the method was immunoSEQ multiplex PCR. The table lists more than 550,000 clones, around 92% of them singletons. The source material was naive CD8+ T cells sorted from blood. These receptors were collected from a man aged 30 to 45 in good health. The CDR3 runs from the conserved cysteine through the conserved F or W. The D gene is left open where the match is weak. Clone size, where shown, is once, few, many, or a class for clones that have expanded.

j_gene,v_gene,d_gene,abundance,CDR3aa,CDR3nt
TRBJ1-1,TRBV4-3,TRBD1,-,CASSQHRGTEAFF,TGCGCCAGCAGCCAACACAGGGGGACTGAAGCTTTCTTT
TRBJ1-4,TRBV30,TRBD1,-,CAWSSDREISFEKLFF,TGTGCCTGGAGTTCCGACAGGGAAATTTCATTCGAAAAACTGTTTTTT
TRBJ2-3,TRBV7-9,-,-,CASSIQVDTQYF,TGTGCCAGCAGCATACAGGTTGATACGCAGTATTTT
TRBJ2-1,TRBV6-5,-,-,CASSWGRLNEQFF,TGTGCCAGCAGTTGGGGCAGATTGAATGAGCAGTTCTTC
TRBJ2-3,TRBV5-4,-,-,CASSESSGGDTQYF,TGTGCCAGCAGCGAGTCATCCGGCGGGGATACGCAGTATTTT
TRBJ1-2,TRBV5-6,TRBD1,-,CASSLWVSTGRSYGYTF,TGTGCCAGCAGCTTATGGGTGTCGACAGGGCGCTCCTATGGCTACACCTTC
TRBJ1-2,TRBV28,-,-,CASGREYGYTF,TGTGCCAGTGGGAGGGAATATGGCTACACCTTC
TRBJ1-4,TRBV2,-,-,CASSEPTGPNEKLFF,TGTGCCAGCAGTGAACCGACAGGTCCTAATGAAAAACTGTTTTTT
TRBJ2-1,TRBV27,TRBD2,-,CASSTSGGSYNEQFF,TGTGCCAGCAGTACTAGCGGGGGCTCCTACAATGAGCAGTTCTTC
TRBJ2-3,TRBV11-2,TRBD2,-,CASSVGTSGSTDTQYF,TGTGCCAGCAGCGTCGGGACTAGCGGTAGCACAGATACGCAGTATTTT
TRBJ1-1,TRBV9,-,-,CASRGAGGAEAFF,TGTGCCAGCAGGGGCGCGGGGGGCGCTGAAGCTTTCTTT
TRBJ1-1,TRBV14,-,-,CASSQGHTGRTEAFF,TGTGCCAGCAGCCAAGGTCATACAGGGCGGACTGAAGCTTTCTTT
TRBJ2-7,TRBV2,-,once,CASIGPAYEQYF,TGTGCCAGCATCGGGCCCGCCTACGAGCAGTACTTC
TRBJ2-5,TRBV2,-,few,CASSEGRTATYF,TGTGCCAGCAGTGAAGGGAGGACAGCCACGTACTTC
TRBJ2-5,TRBV4-3,TRBD2,-,CASSRRWYSGREETQYF,TGCGCCAGCAGCCGACGTTGGTATAGCGGGAGAGAAGAGACCCAGTACTTC
TRBJ2-3,TRBV5-6,TRBD2,-,CASSLSLAGVDTQYF,TGTGCCAGCAGCTTGAGCTTAGCGGGAGTAGATACGCAGTATTTT
TRBJ1-3,TRBV7-9,-,-,CASSLGVTGTGNTIYF,TGTGCCAGCAGCTTAGGCGTTACGGGGACTGGAAACACCATATATTTT
TRBJ2-7,TRBV27,-,once,CASSFLSSSYEQYF,TGTGCTAGCAGTTTCCTTTCGAGCTCCTACGAGCAGTACTTC
TRBJ1-1,TRBV12-5,TRBD1,once,CASGLGQGTNTEAFF,TGTGCTAGTGGTTTGGGACAGGGGACGAACACTGAAGCTTTCTTT
TRBJ2-7,TRBV6-5,TRBD1,-,CASSETGSIHEQYF,TGTGCCAGCAGTGAGACAGGGTCCATCCACGAGCAGTACTTC
TRBJ2-1,TRBV6-1,TRBD2,few,CASSELAGGPNEQFF,TGTGCCAGCAGTGAACTAGCGGGAGGGCCGAATGAGCAGTTCTTC
TRBJ2-7,TRBV19,-,-,CASSILGEDEQYF,TGTGCCAGTAGTATTCTGGGGGAGGACGAGCAGTACTTC
TRBJ2-5,TRBV10-1,-,-,CASSSPGTPYQETQYF,TGCGCCAGCAGTTCCCCTGGGACACCGTACCAAGAGACCCAGTACTTC
TRBJ1-2,TRBV4-1,-,few,CASSQDPSRGYTF,TGCGCCAGCAGCCAAGACCCCTCTCGTGGCTACACCTTC
TRBJ2-3,TRBV27,TRBD2,-,CASRHSSSLGGDTQYF,TGTGCCAGCAGACACTCTTCGAGCTTGGGGGGGGATACGCAGTATTTT
TRBJ1-1,TRBV28,TRBD1,-,CASRNDRGNEAFF,TGTGCCAGCAGAAATGACAGGGGTAATGAAGCTTTCTTT